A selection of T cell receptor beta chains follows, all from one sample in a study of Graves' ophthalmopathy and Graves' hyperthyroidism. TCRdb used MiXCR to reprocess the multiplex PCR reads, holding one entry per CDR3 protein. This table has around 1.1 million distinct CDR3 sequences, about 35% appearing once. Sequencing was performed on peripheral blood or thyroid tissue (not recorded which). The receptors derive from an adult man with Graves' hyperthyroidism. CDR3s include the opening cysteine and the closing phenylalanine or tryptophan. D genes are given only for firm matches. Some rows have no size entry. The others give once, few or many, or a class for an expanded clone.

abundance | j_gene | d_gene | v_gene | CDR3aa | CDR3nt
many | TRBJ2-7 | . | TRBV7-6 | CASSPSRGAYEQYF | TGTGCCAGCAGCCCCAGTCGAGGGGCCTACGAGCAGTACTTC
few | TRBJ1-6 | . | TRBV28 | CASSLSSGDVYSPLHF | TGTGCCAGCAGTTTATCATCGGGGGACGTGTATTCACCCCTCCACTTT
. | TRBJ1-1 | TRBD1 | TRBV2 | CASSEKIWTGVNTEAFF | TGTGCCAGCAGCGAAAAAATATGGACAGGAGTGAACACTGAAGCTTTCTTT
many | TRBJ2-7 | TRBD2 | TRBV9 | CASSEGLAGAAIHEQYF | TGTGCCAGCAGCGAGGGACTAGCGGGAGCGGCGATCCACGAGCAGTACTTC
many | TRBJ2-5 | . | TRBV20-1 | CSASLTVGETQYF | TGCAGTGCTAGCCTGACAGTCGGAGAGACCCAGTACTTC
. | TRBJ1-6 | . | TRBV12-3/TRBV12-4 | CASSRTTSSYNSPLHF | TGTGCCAGCAGTCGGACTACTAGCTCCTATAATTCACCCCTCCACTTT
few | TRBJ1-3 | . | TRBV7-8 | CASSPLWASGRNTIYF | TGTGCCAGCAGCCCTCTCTGGGCCTCGGGAAGAAACACCATATATTTT
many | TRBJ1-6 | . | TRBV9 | CASSAGTVNSPLHF | TGTGCCAGCAGCGCAGGTACTGTAAATTCACCCCTCCACTTT
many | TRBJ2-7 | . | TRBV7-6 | CASSLEGADYEQYF | TGTGCCAGCAGCTTAGAGGGAGCGGACTACGAGCAGTACTTC
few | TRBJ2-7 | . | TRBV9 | CASSRPTGTDSYEQYF | TGTGCCAGCAGTCGCCCTACCGGGACGGATTCCTACGAGCAGTACTTC
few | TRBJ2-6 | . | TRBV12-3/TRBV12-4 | CASSSESGANVLTF | TGTGCCAGCAGTTCGGAGTCTGGGGCCAACGTCCTGACTTTC
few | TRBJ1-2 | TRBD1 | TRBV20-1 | CSGSGQVGFSYTF | TGCAGTGGGTCTGGACAGGTGGGATTCAGCTACACCTTC
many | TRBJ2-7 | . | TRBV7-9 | CAPKARPRAYF | TGTGCCCCGAAGGCCCGACCGCGTGCGTACTTC
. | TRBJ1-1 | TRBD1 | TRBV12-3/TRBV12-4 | CASRPIGTGGYTEAFF | TGTGCCAGCAGACCTATCGGGACAGGGGGCTACACTGAAGCTTTCTTT
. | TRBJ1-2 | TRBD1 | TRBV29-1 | CSYGDRGKSNYGYTF | TGCAGTTACGGGGACAGGGGGAAGTCTAACTATGGCTACACCTTC
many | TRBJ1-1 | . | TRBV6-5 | CASRPGGGGMNTEAFF | TGTGCCAGCAGGCCCGGGGGGGGTGGGATGAACACTGAAGCTTTCTTT